A single sample gave rise to the 22 T cell receptor beta chains below, sequenced in a study of OX40 agonist ivuxolimab in advanced cancers. To prepare the library, the immunoSEQ multiplex PCR assay was applied. TCRdb's version of the immuneACCESS table is confined to in-frame rearrangements and falls short of the full clone set. An unresolved V gene accounts for under half of the shortfall where checked; the remainder is of unknown origin. The sample records about 70,000 clones, roughly 85% of which are singletons. The ten largest clonotypes hold 6.5% to 7.5% of the sample. The starting material was CD4+ or CD8+ T cells sorted from blood, obtained in a trial of the OX40 agonist ivuxolimab. These receptors came from an adult with an advanced solid tumor such as melanoma, head and neck, liver or kidney cancer.

The genes are TRBV7-2 and TRBJ2-3; 9 bases are a match to TRBD1. V trimming: 3 bases; J trimming: 4 bases; junction bases outside the gene matches: 2. The CDR3 consists of 14 residues. Looked up from germline, CDR1 is SGHTA and CDR2 is FQGNSA. CDR3 in amino acids: CASSLRTGADTQYF. CDR3 coding DNA: TGTGCCAGCAGCTTGAGGACAGGGGCAGATACGCAGTATTTT.

The genes are TRBV15 and TRBJ2-1, with 9 positions matching TRBD1. The CDR3 covers 15 residues. The germline V gene encodes CDR1 LNHNV and CDR2 YYDKDF (reference sequence). V shed 5 bases, J shed 8 bases, and the junction held 10 bases outside the gene matches. The CDR3 bases are TGTGCCACCAGCGGGGACAGGGTCCTTCTGTATGAGCAGTTCTTC. Protein sequence: CATSGDRVLLYEQFF.

The genes are TRBV19 and TRBJ1-3; a possible D gene is TRBD1 (5 bases). This CDR3 contains 15 residues. Germline assignment: CDR1 LNHDA and CDR2 SQIVND (reference sequence). Trimming pared 7 bases from V and 0 bases from J, leaving 13 bases between. The CDR3 region is CASTRQGTSGNTIYF. Written as DNA, the CDR3 is TGTGCCAGTACTCGGCAGGGCACCTCTGGAAACACCATATATTTT.

The V call is TRBV2, the J call TRBJ2-3; 11 bases line up with TRBD2. CDR3 length: 15 residues. Germline trimming cut 4 bases from V and 2 bases from J; bases unmatched to any gene: 2. CDR1 is SNHLY and CDR2 is FYNNEI in the germline V gene. CDR3 protein: CASSGSGRATDTQYF. CDR3 sequence (DNA): TGTGCCAGCAGTGGTAGCGGGAGGGCCACAGATACGCAGTATTTT.

This clone was observed a handful of times. This sequence joins TRBV30 and TRBJ2-1; TRBD2 matches 10 bases. The CDR3 has 15 residues. Trimming at V came to 2 bases and at J to 6 bases, leaving 7 bases not matched to a gene. Germline lookup yields CDR1 GTSNPN and CDR2 SVGIG (reference sequence). The CDR3 bases are TGTGCCTGGAGTATAGCGGGGGGTACCCTCAATGAGCAGTTCTTC. Amino acids: CAWSIAGGTLNEQFF.

This sequence joins TRBV6-5 and TRBJ1-2; maybe TRBD1 (5 bases). The CDR3 spans 15 residues. CDR1 is MNHEY, CDR2 SVGAGI, per germline. The V end was cut by 5 bases, the J end by 8 bases, with 21 bases between. CDR3 loop: CASSRDSQRVSGYTF. DNA of the CDR3: TGTGCCAGCAGTAGGGACTCGCAGCGGGTTTCCGGCTACACCTTC.

This sequence joins TRBV7-9 and TRBJ2-7, with 12 nucleotides matching TRBD2. CDR1 and CDR2 from the germline V gene are SEHNR and FQNEAQ (reference sequence). V dropped 5 bases and J dropped 7; count of bases not matched to a gene: 9. The CDR3 is 15 residues long. The CDR3 loop is CASSRLAGGPGEQYF. In DNA, the CDR3 is TGTGCCAGCAGCCGGCTAGCGGGAGGGCCGGGGGAGCAGTACTTC.

This rearrangement joins TRBV7-9 to TRBJ1-2; D remains unclear. The CDR3 is made up of 14 amino acids. Germline CDR1 and CDR2: SEHNR and FQNEAQ (reference sequence). The ends were cut back, 5 bases at V and 8 bases at J, with 18 bases in the middle. In DNA, the CDR3 is TGTGCCAGCAGCCCTCCCTCATTTCACATCGGCTACACCTTC. It translates to CASSPPSFHIGYTF. Based on the CDR3 plus reference TRBV7-9 and TRBJ1-2, the full variable domain is DTGVSQNPRHKITKRGQNVTFRCDPISEHNRLYWYRQTLGQGPEFLTYFQNEAQLEKSRLLSDRFSAERPKGSFSTLEIQRTEQGDSAMYLCASSPPSFHIGYTFGSGTRLTVV.

The chain uses TRBV18 and TRBJ1-4, with unresolved D. CDR1 and CDR2 (germline): KGHSH, LQKENI. Trimming took 7 bases from V and 6 from J, leaving 12 bases between them. The CDR3 is 13 residues long. CDR3 in DNA: TGTGCCAGCTTCGCCGAGCTAGATGAAAAACTGTTTTTT. The encoded protein is CASFAELDEKLFF.

The chain couples TRBV5-1 to TRBJ2-2; possibly TRBD1 for D (7 bases). Trimming cost V 5 bases and J 6 bases, with 14 bases left between them. The germline CDR1 and CDR2 sequences are SGHRS and YFSETQ. The CDR3 covers 14 residues. The chain's CDR3 is CASSSDREAGELFF. DNA of the CDR3: TGCGCCAGCAGTTCAGACAGGGAGGCCGGGGAGCTGTTTTTT.

This rearrangement joins TRBV6-5 to TRBJ2-3; 11 bases align to TRBD2. The J segment lost 5 bases and the V segment lost 2 bases, leaving 6 bases of the junction unmatched. The CDR3 runs 16 residues. Germline lookup yields CDR1 MNHEY and CDR2 SVGAGI. CDR3 DNA: TGTGCCAGCAGTTACAGCCTAGCGGGAGGTATAGATACGCAGTATTTT. This gives the protein CASSYSLAGGIDTQYF.

CDR3: CASSRGTDTEAFF. Written as DNA, the CDR3 is TGTGCCAGTAGTCGTGGGACGGACACTGAAGCTTTCTTT. The chain joins TRBV19 to TRBJ1-1; maybe TRBD1 (5 bases). Germline V gives CDR1 LNHDA, CDR2 SQIVND (reference sequence). Trimming pared 5 bases from V and 3 bases from J, leaving 10 bases between. CDR3 length: 13 residues. Combining the CDR3 with reference TRBV19 and TRBJ1-1 gives the whole variable domain DGGITQSPKYLFRKEGQNVTLSCEQNLNHDAMYWYRQDPGQGLRLIYYSQIVNDFQKGDIAEGYSVSREKKESFPLTVTSAQKNPTAFYLCASSRGTDTEAFFGQGTRLTVV.

This clone was found once. The rearrangement uses TRBV25-1 and TRBJ2-5, with 10 bases identical to TRBD2. V was clipped by 6 bases and J by 2 bases; unmatched bases: 6. Germline V gene lookup returns CDR1 MGHDK and CDR2 SYGVNS. CDR3 length: 15 residues. The chain's CDR3 is CASRASGGPQETQYF. In DNA form, the CDR3 reads TGTGCCAGCAGGGCTAGCGGGGGACCTCAAGAGACCCAGTACTTC.

This clone appeared a few times. The V gene is TRBV7-9, the J gene TRBJ2-5; D call uncertain. The CDR3 contains 13 residues. Germline V gene lookup returns CDR1 SEHNR and CDR2 FQNEAQ (reference sequence). V lost 1 base to trimming and J lost 5 bases, with 8 bases between them. The CDR3 coding sequence is TGTGCCAGCAGCTTAGTGTCTGGTGAGACCCAGTACTTC. Protein sequence: CASSLVSGETQYF. Full variable domain (remainder filled in from reference TRBV7-9 and TRBJ2-5): DTGVSQNPRHKITKRGQNVTFRCDPISEHNRLYWYRQTLGQGPEFLTYFQNEAQLEKSRLLSDRFSAERPKGSFSTLEIQRTEQGDSAMYLCASSLVSGETQYFGPGTRLLVL.

This clone was detected only a few times. The rearrangement links TRBV6-1 to TRBJ1-1; 9 bases are a match to TRBD1. The CDR3 sequence is 15 residues long. The ends lost 3 bases at V and 4 bases at J; junction bases unmatched: 6. The germline V gene encodes CDR1 MNHNS and CDR2 SASEGT. In nucleotides, the CDR3 is TGTGCCAGCAGTGACCCGGGACAGGGAAGCACTGAAGCTTTCTTT. It specifies CASSDPGQGSTEAFF.

CDR3 nucleotide sequence: TGTGCCAGCAGCTTAGGAGAGGGGGCAGGGGAGACCCAGTACTTC. It yields the protein CASSLGEGAGETQYF. This sequence joins TRBV7-8 and TRBJ2-5; 7 bases align to TRBD1. Looked up from germline, CDR1 is SGHVS and CDR2 is FQNEAQ. V was clipped by 1 base and J by 5 bases; unmatched bases: 7. The CDR3 has 15 residues. The entire variable domain, with the rest obtained from reference TRBV7-8 and TRBJ2-5, is as follows: GAGVSQSPRYKVAKRGQDVALRCDPISGHVSLFWYQQALGQGPEFLTYFQNEAQLDKSGLPSDRFFAERPEGSVSTLKIQRTQQEDSAVYLCASSLGEGAGETQYFGPGTRLLVL.

The chain employs TRBV28 and TRBJ2-1; unclear D gene. The V end was cut by 3 bases, the J end by 6 bases, with 12 bases between. The CDR3 sequence is 14 residues long. Germline V CDR1 and CDR2: MDHEN, SYDVKM. The CDR3 region has the DNA TGTGCCAGCAGTTTTGGGATAAATGTCAATGAGCAGTTCTTC. Translation gives CASSFGINVNEQFF.

The table lists this clone with a few counts. The chain has TRBV7-8 and TRBJ1-5; tentatively, D is TRBD1 (6 bases). This CDR3 region has 15 residues. V lost 2 bases and J 1 base, leaving 9 bases between the germline ends. Germline CDR1 SGHVS, CDR2 FQNEAQ. For the CDR3, the DNA is TGTGCCAGCAGCTTAACAGGGCTGAGCAATCAGCCCCAGCATTTT. It is translated as CASSLTGLSNQPQHF.

The CDR3 reads CASSALQGTGELFF. Here the CDR3 DNA reads TGTGCCAGCAGTGCACTACAGGGGACCGGGGAGCTGTTTTTT. The chain joins TRBV2 to TRBJ2-2, with 7 nucleotides matching TRBD1. The CDR3 extends over 14 amino acids. V lost 4 bases to trimming and J lost 5 bases; unmatched junction nucleotides: 4. Germline assignment: CDR1 SNHLY and CDR2 FYNNEI.

The V gene is TRBV29-1, the J gene TRBJ1-2, with D maybe TRBD1 (6 bases). Trimming cost V 2 bases and J 2 bases, with 9 bases left between them. Germline V gives CDR1 SQVTM, CDR2 ANQGSEA. The CDR3 extends over 13 amino acids. CDR3 in amino acids: CSVEMDSNYGYTF. CDR3 nucleotide sequence: TGCAGCGTTGAAATGGACAGCAACTATGGCTACACCTTC.

The J gene is TRBJ1-1, the V gene TRBV7-2; weak D call: TRBD1 (5 bases). The CDR3 has 11 amino acids. Germline V gene sequence: CDR1 SGHTA, CDR2 FQGNSA. Trimming removed 11 bases at V and 1 base at J, with 8 bases between. Here the CDR3 reads CASGGNTEAFF. The DNA for the CDR3 is TGTGCCTCGGGGGGGAACACTGAAGCTTTCTTT.

The chain employs TRBV19 and TRBJ1-2; possible D gene TRBD1, 5 bases. The germline CDR1 and CDR2 sequences are LNHDA and SQIVND (reference sequence). This CDR3 has 13 residues. V was shortened by 4 bases and J by 2 bases, with 8 bases between the two germline ends. The CDR3 region has the DNA TGTGCCAGTAGTAGGCCAGGGAACTATGGCTACACCTTC. Amino acid sequence: CASSRPGNYGYTF.